This T cell receptor (beta chain) was retrieved from a study of blood T cell repertoires in COVID-19 (dated by TCRdb to the early 2020s). Context from the whole study: Collaborator samples came from the United States, Italy and Spain and covered acute and convalescent phases of COVID-19. HLA class I and class II types, where available, came from metadata supplied by the sample provider rather than from assay-based typing. Sample metadata almost always included a de-identified subject ID, COVID-19 status, age in years and sex. A freely available public database, intended as a resource for researchers studying the immune response to SARS-CoV-2, is where the repertoires were released. The material from the prospective study consisted of cDNA or gDNA derived from T cells, B-cell-depleted T cells, or PBMCs. The dataset comprised deeply sampled blood TCRbeta repertoires from subjects exposed to, actively infected with, or recovered from COVID-19. The samples were drawn from two sources: the first 160 participants of the ongoing ImmuneRACE study, and fewer than 1,500 subjects contributed by 6 global collaborators.

Results the study describes overall, beyond this receptor: Clinical and demographic metadata were provided uncurated, with the amount varying by source and participant.

The immunoSEQ Assay, a bias-controlled multiplex PCR, was used to amplify TCRbeta CDR3 regions from genomic DNA. The study's own analysis went as follows. Nucleated cell counts per sample were estimated from amplification of reference gene primers within the assay. Sequence reads were collapsed and filtered to measure the absolute abundance of every unique TCRbeta CDR3 rearrangement. For each sample, productive Simpson clonality was calculated as the square root of Simpson's diversity index across productive rearrangements. Entries here come from immuneACCESS through TCRdb and include only in-frame sequences with V and J called. Some clones fail to appear in such tables; in the studies checked, an unresolved V gene covers under half of the shortfall, and the cause of the remainder is unknown. V and J calls and clone size are given by that table; D and trimming were obtained from the DNA. The sample contains around 220,000 clones, roughly 84% of them found a single time. Together, the top ten hold 3% to 4% of the sample.

Per the germline V gene, SQVTM is the CDR1 and ANQGSEA is the CDR2. The cysteine opens and the phenylalanine closes a CDR3 of 15 amino acids. The retained sequence is limited to the CDR3, 45 bases, with the frame set at the first base. Relative to germline, V is missing 4 bases and J is missing 1 base, with 5 bases of the junction outside any gene match. As regards this clone: The target of this receptor is not known. No quality values exist for individual bases; no much larger clone is one base distant.

The collaborating institutions used their own protocols to collect whole blood in K2EDTA tubes. Collaborator samples were shipped for TCRbeta analysis as frozen whole blood, isolated PBMCs, or DNA extracted from either sample type. What was sequenced was peripheral blood. The chain links TRBV29-1 with TRBJ1-5; the central 9 bases match TRBD1. The clonotype comes from a middle-aged woman with active or convalescent COVID-19. The CDR3 in this case is CSVALGTGSNQPQHF. DNA sequence: TGCAGCGTTGCCCTTGGGACAGGGAGCAATCAGCCCCAGCATTTT.